The 32 T cell receptor beta chains listed next were all sequenced from one sample in a study of blood T cell repertoires in COVID-19. Assay used: immunoSEQ multiplex PCR; TCRdb lists only in-frame clones, some missing. In the table there are roughly 390,000 clones, about 85% of which are singletons. Sample: peripheral blood. The receptors here all came from a woman in her late teens or twenties with acute or convalescent COVID-19.

The chain employs TRBV5-1 and TRBJ1-1, with D uncertain. The CDR3 spans 14 residues. V was shortened by 3 bases and J by 5 bases, with 14 bases between the two germline ends. Germline V gives CDR1 SGHRS, CDR2 YFSETQ. CDR3 bases: TGCGCCAGCAGCTCCCCCTCGGGTGGGACTGAAGCTTTCTTT. Translation: CASSSPSGGTEAFF.

V usage is TRBV19 and J usage is TRBJ1-4; perhaps TRBD1 as D (5 bases). Trimming took 3 bases from V and 8 from J, leaving 16 bases between them. In germline, CDR1 is LNHDA, CDR2 SQIVND (reference sequence). CDR3 length: 15 amino acids. The CDR3 nucleotides are TGTGCCAGTAGTATCGAAATCACTCGGGGGGAAAAACTGTTTTTT. Translation: CASSIEITRGEKLFF. Using reference TRBV19 and TRBJ1-4 for the parts outside the CDR3, the full variable domain is DGGITQSPKYLFRKEGQNVTLSCEQNLNHDAMYWYRQDPGQGLRLIYYSQIVNDFQKGDIAEGYSVSREKKESFPLTVTSAQKNPTAFYLCASSIEITRGEKLFFGSGTQLSVL.

The gene calls are TRBV24-1 and TRBJ1-2; 10 nucleotides match TRBD1. Looked up from germline, CDR1 is KGHDR and CDR2 is SFDVKD. With 3 bases clipped from V and 10 bases from J, the junction kept 10 bases outside the gene matches. The CDR3 spans 15 residues. CDR3 bases: TGTGCCACCAGTGATCCCGGGACAGGGGTTCGGGACTACACCTTC. Its protein is CATSDPGTGVRDYTF.

V is TRBV18 and J is TRBJ2-7, with TRBD1 matching 7 bases. The CDR3 spans 14 residues. V lost 5 bases and J lost 3; bases outside the gene matches: 7. The V gene's germline CDR1 is KGHSH and CDR2 LQKENI. The CDR3 DNA is TGTGCCAGCTCAGAAGGACAGGTCAGCTACGAGCAGTACTTC. Residues: CASSEGQVSYEQYF.

The chain joins TRBV5-1 to TRBJ2-5, with D perhaps TRBD2 (6 bases). This CDR3 is 14 amino acids long. The V and J ends lost 2 bases and 1 base respectively, with 9 bases between them. Germline values: CDR1 SGHRS, CDR2 YFSETQ. In DNA, the CDR3 is TGCGCCAGCAGCTTAGGGACTCTCCAAGAGACCCAGTACTTC. Encoded protein: CASSLGTLQETQYF.

This clone was found a few times. The chain joins TRBV7-9 to TRBJ1-6; TRBD1 matches at 10 bases. Germline CDR1 and CDR2: SEHNR and FQNEAQ (reference sequence). There are 16 residues in the CDR3. V shed 6 bases, J shed 6 bases, and the junction held 8 bases outside the gene matches. The CDR3 reads CASSFHWDRGNSPLHF. DNA for the CDR3: TGTGCCAGCAGTTTCCATTGGGACAGGGGTAATTCACCCCTCCACTTT. The full variable domain, in which reference TRBV7-9 and TRBJ1-6 provide the parts outside the CDR3, is DTGVSQNPRHKITKRGQNVTFRCDPISEHNRLYWYRQTLGQGPEFLTYFQNEAQLEKSRLLSDRFSAERPKGSFSTLEIQRTEQGDSAMYLCASSFHWDRGNSPLHFGNGTRLTVT.

The chain couples TRBV24-1 to TRBJ2-2; maybe TRBD1 (5 bases). V shed 5 bases and J shed 6 bases, with 6 bases lying between them. The length of the CDR3 is 12 residues. Germline V gene data show CDR1 as KGHDR and CDR2 as SFDVKD. CDR3: CATSARAGELFF. The CDR3 bases are TGTGCCACCAGTGCCAGGGCCGGGGAGCTGTTTTTT.

This rearrangement joins TRBV5-1 to TRBJ2-1; TRBD1 is a possible D gene (6 bases). V was pared by 4 bases and J by 2 bases, with 13 bases between. CDR3 length equals 15 residues. In germline, CDR1 is SGHRS, CDR2 YFSETQ. The CDR3 coding sequence is TGCGCCAGCAGCCCGGAACAGGGAACCTACAATGAGCAGTTCTTC. Translated, it gives CASSPEQGTYNEQFF.

This clone was picked up a small number of times. This chain connects TRBV11-2 to TRBJ2-2, with TRBD1 matching 8 bases. The length of the CDR3 is 14 residues. The junction had 3 bases not matched to a gene; V was cut back by 5 bases and J by 4 bases. Germline V gene sequence: CDR1 SGHAT, CDR2 FQNNGV. This CDR3 reads CASSRTGGTGELFF. CDR3 DNA: TGTGCCAGCAGCAGAACAGGGGGCACCGGGGAGCTGTTTTTT.

V gene TRBV5-1 combines with J gene TRBJ2-3; TRBD2 matches 13 bases. The CDR3 contains 19 residues. The V segment lost 2 bases and the J segment 0 bases; nucleotides outside the gene matches: 9. The germline gives CDR1 SGHRS, CDR2 YFSETQ. The CDR3 DNA reads as TGCGCCAGCAGCTTATATCCGACTAGCGGGAGGACTAGCACAGATACGCAGTATTTT. Translated, it gives CASSLYPTSGRTSTDTQYF.

This clone has just a few counts. V gene TRBV19 combines with J gene TRBJ2-1, with 8 bases identical to TRBD2. This CDR3 is 13 amino acids long. Germline values: CDR1 LNHDA, CDR2 SQIVND (reference sequence). The J segment lost 5 bases and the V segment lost 5 bases, leaving 2 bases of the junction unmatched. The CDR3: CASSRGGHNEQFF. CDR3 DNA: TGTGCCAGTAGTCGGGGGGGCCACAATGAGCAGTTCTTC.

J is TRBJ1-5 and V is TRBV19; 7 nucleotides align to TRBD1. J lost 7 bases, V lost 3 bases, and 9 bases had no gene match. The CDR3 is 15 residues long. The germline gives CDR1 LNHDA, CDR2 SQIVND (reference sequence). CDR3: CASSIAQGVGQPQHF. The CDR3 DNA is TGTGCCAGTAGTATCGCCCAGGGGGTTGGACAGCCCCAGCATTTT.

V usage is TRBV28 and J usage is TRBJ2-7; D is perhaps TRBD1 (5 bases). Trimming pared 2 bases from V and 0 bases from J, leaving 11 bases between. This CDR3 has 15 residues. Looked up from germline, CDR1 is MDHEN and CDR2 is SYDVKM. The CDR3 sequence is CASSLVSRDSYEQYF. In DNA, the CDR3 is TGTGCCAGCAGTTTAGTTTCCAGGGACTCCTACGAGCAGTACTTC.

The chain uses TRBV18 and TRBJ1-1; D is unresolved. The V and J ends lost 3 bases and 1 base respectively, with 15 bases between them. The V gene's germline CDR1 is KGHSH and CDR2 LQKENI. The CDR3 length is 16 residues. The CDR3 DNA sequence: TGTGCCAGCTCACCGTTACATGTGTTATCGAACACTGAAGCTTTCTTT. This translates into CASSPLHVLSNTEAFF.

This chain links TRBV9 with TRBJ2-3; possible D gene TRBD2, 5 bases. The CDR3 has 16 amino acids. V lost 0 bases and J lost 0, with 11 bases in between. Germline CDR1 and CDR2: SGDLS and YYNGEE. This chain's CDR3 is CASSVGGASSTDTQYF. DNA for the CDR3: TGTGCCAGCAGCGTAGGGGGAGCCTCTAGCACAGATACGCAGTATTTT.

V gene TRBV7-9 combines with J gene TRBJ1-1; tentative D call: TRBD1 (5 bases). The V gene's germline CDR1 is SEHNR and CDR2 FQNEAQ (reference sequence). The ends were cut back, 2 bases at V and 0 bases at J, with 10 bases in the middle. The CDR3 totals 15 residues. The DNA of the CDR3 is TGTGCCAGCAGCTTAATTACAGGCTTGAACACTGAAGCTTTCTTT. Translating it yields CASSLITGLNTEAFF.

The chain uses TRBV11-2 and TRBJ2-2, with 11 bases that match TRBD2. V was pared by 2 bases and J by 0 bases, with 5 bases of the junction left unmatched. This CDR3 comprises 18 residues. Germline-derived CDR1 and CDR2 are SGHAT and FQNNGV. CDR3 DNA sequence: TGTGCCAGCAGCTTAATGCTAGCGGGAGGCCCGAACACCGGGGAGCTGTTTTTT. Its translation is CASSLMLAGGPNTGELFF.

This clone occurred once. This chain joins TRBV30 and TRBJ1-2; 8 bases are a match to TRBD1. The CDR3 is 13 residues long. Germline V gene sequence: CDR1 GTSNPN, CDR2 SVGIG (reference sequence). Trimming removed 3 bases from V and 4 bases from J; junction bases left unmatched: 4. The CDR3 sequence is CAWRADRGYGYTF. The CDR3 DNA follows: TGTGCCTGGAGAGCCGACAGGGGCTATGGCTACACCTTC.

This sequence joins TRBV3-1 (or the pseudogene TRBV3-2) and TRBJ2-7; TRBD2 matches at 8 bases. The germline gives CDR1 LGHDT, CDR2 YNNKEL (reference sequence). The CDR3 has 14 amino acids. Trimming took 4 bases from V and 7 from J; bases not matched to a gene: 9. CDR3 nucleotide sequence: TGTGCCAGCAGCCGCCGGGGGGGGCCGGGGGAGCAGTACTTC. Protein product: CASSRRGGPGEQYF.

This chain uses TRBV30 with TRBJ2-3; TRBD2 matches at 12 bases. The germline V gene has CDR1 GTSNPN and CDR2 SVGIG (reference sequence). J lost 3 bases, V lost 0 bases, and 4 bases had no gene match. The CDR3 is 16 amino acids. The CDR3 region has the DNA TGTGCCTGGAGTGTACCCGGACTAGCGGGGACAGATACGCAGTATTTT. Translation: CAWSVPGLAGTDTQYF.

This clone was seen a handful of times. V is TRBV5-1 and J is TRBJ2-7, with D perhaps TRBD1 (6 bases). This CDR3 is built from 14 residues. The V end lost 5 bases, the J end lost 2 bases, and 14 bases lay between the germline ends. The V gene's germline CDR1 is SGHRS and CDR2 YFSETQ. CDR3 loop: CASRDTGSAYEQYF. The DNA for the CDR3 is TGCGCCAGCAGGGATACAGGGTCCGCCTACGAGCAGTACTTC.

This clone was picked up one time. The V call is TRBV6-5, the J call TRBJ1-1; D not certain. CDR1 MNHEY and CDR2 SVGAGI come from the germline V gene. The CDR3 length is 15 residues. The V end was cut by 6 bases, the J end by 0 bases, with 14 bases between. The CDR3 region has the DNA TGTGCCAGCAGGAACAGCCCCGAAGTGAACACTGAAGCTTTCTTT. As protein: CASRNSPEVNTEAFF.

A single count supports this clone. This chain uses TRBV6-2 or TRBV6-3 with TRBJ2-1; TRBD2 agrees at 14 bases. The length of the CDR3 is 16 residues. The J segment lost 8 bases and the V segment lost 4 bases, leaving 7 bases of the junction unmatched. The germline V gene has CDR1 MNHEY and CDR2 SVGEGT. CDR3 loop: CASSSQTSGGVHEQFF. CDR3 in DNA: TGTGCCAGCAGTTCGCAGACTAGCGGGGGGGTGCATGAGCAGTTCTTC.

The chain links TRBV19 to TRBJ1-3, with a possible D match to TRBD1 (5 bases). Germline CDR1 is LNHDA and CDR2 is SQIVND (reference sequence). The V gene lost 10 bases and the J gene lost 2 bases, with 15 bases spanning the gap. This CDR3 contains 14 residues. The CDR3 protein is CATSPWGAGNTIYF. CDR3 bases: TGTGCCACCTCTCCGTGGGGGGCTGGAAACACCATATATTTT.

V gene TRBV30 combines with J gene TRBJ1-1; 10 nucleotides match TRBD1. Germline CDR1 GTSNPN, CDR2 SVGIG (reference sequence). With 3 bases clipped from V and 5 bases from J, the junction kept 6 bases outside the gene matches. The CDR3 extends over 14 amino acids. The DNA of the CDR3 is TGTGCCTGGAGCTCCGGGACAGGGGATACTGAAGCTTTCTTT. It is translated as CAWSSGTGDTEAFF.

In its sample, this clone was seen once. CDR3 sequence (DNA): TGTGCCAGCAGCCCCGGACTAGCGGGGGTCTACGAGCAGTACTTC. This encodes CASSPGLAGVYEQYF. V is TRBV13 and J is TRBJ2-7, with TRBD2 identical over 13 bases. V was clipped by 5 bases and J by 3 bases; unmatched bases: 4. Germline CDR1 is PRHDT and CDR2 is FYEKMQ (reference sequence). The CDR3 covers 15 residues. The full variable domain, in which reference TRBV13 and TRBJ2-7 provide the parts outside the CDR3, is AAGVIQSPRHLIKEKRETATLKCYPIPRHDTVYWYQQGPGQDPQFLISFYEKMQSDKGSIPDRFSAQQFSDYHSELNMSSLELGDSALYFCASSPGLAGVYEQYFGPGTRLTVT.

This chain links TRBV6-5 with TRBJ1-4; 7 nucleotides align to TRBD1. Trimming cost V 6 bases and J 6 bases; bases outside gene matches: 7. The V gene's germline CDR1 is MNHEY and CDR2 SVGAGI. This CDR3 comprises 14 residues. CDR3 region: CASSSGGSDEKLFF. The CDR3 nucleotides are TGTGCCAGCAGCTCAGGGGGTTCTGATGAAAAACTGTTTTTT.

This chain uses TRBV7-9 with TRBJ1-2; TRBD1 agrees at 10 bases. Germline V CDR1 and CDR2: SEHNR, FQNEAQ (reference sequence). The trim removed 6 bases at V and 4 bases at J, leaving 8 bases unmatched. The CDR3 length is 15 residues. In nucleotides, the CDR3 is TGTGCCAGCAGGAAGACAGGGGGCGCGGGCTATGGCTACACCTTC. Its protein is CASRKTGGAGYGYTF.

The chain carries TRBV30 and TRBJ1-1; D is ambiguous. V was clipped by 0 bases and J by 3 bases, with 17 bases between them. The germline gives CDR1 GTSNPN, CDR2 SVGIG (reference sequence). This CDR3 is built from 16 residues. CDR3 protein: CAWSVVRLPRDTEAFF. CDR3 nucleotides: TGTGCCTGGAGTGTAGTCCGCCTCCCTCGGGACACTGAAGCTTTCTTT.

The chain couples TRBV5-4 to TRBJ2-3; D remains unclear. V lost 3 bases and J lost 2, with 13 bases in between. Germline CDR1 reads SGHNT; CDR2 reads YYREEE (reference sequence). The CDR3 spans 15 residues. CDR3 sequence: CASSSSKEYTDTQYF. CDR3 coding DNA: TGTGCCAGCAGCTCAAGCAAGGAGTACACAGATACGCAGTATTTT.

This clone appeared many times. The chain employs TRBV19 and TRBJ1-2; weak D call: TRBD1 (6 bases). The CDR3 contains 15 residues. From germline, CDR1 is LNHDA and CDR2 SQIVND (reference sequence). V was cut by 3 bases and J by 4 bases, with 15 bases left in between. CDR3 in amino acids: CASSIYQGFPYGYTF. The CDR3 bases are TGTGCCAGTAGTATTTATCAGGGGTTCCCCTATGGCTACACCTTC.

The chain uses TRBV5-5 and TRBJ2-1, with 10 bases that match TRBD1. This CDR3 is 15 amino acids long. The V gene's germline CDR1 is SGHKS and CDR2 YYEKEE (reference sequence). The J segment lost 8 bases and the V segment lost 4 bases, leaving 9 bases of the junction unmatched. The CDR3 nucleotides are TGTGCCAGCAGCCCGGGACAGGGGAAATGGGATGAGCAGTTCTTC. Protein: CASSPGQGKWDEQFF.